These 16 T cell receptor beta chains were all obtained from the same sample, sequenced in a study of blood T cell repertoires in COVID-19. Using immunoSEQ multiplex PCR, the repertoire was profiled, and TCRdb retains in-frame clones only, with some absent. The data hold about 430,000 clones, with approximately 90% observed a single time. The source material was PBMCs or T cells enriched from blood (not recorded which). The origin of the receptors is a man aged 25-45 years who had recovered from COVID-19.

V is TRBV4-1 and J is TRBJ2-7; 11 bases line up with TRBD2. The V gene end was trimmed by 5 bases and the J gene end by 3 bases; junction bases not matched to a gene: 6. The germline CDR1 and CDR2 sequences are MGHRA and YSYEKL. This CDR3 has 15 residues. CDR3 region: CASSTLGTSGYEQYF. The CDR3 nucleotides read TGCGCCAGCAGCACACTCGGGACTAGCGGCTACGAGCAGTACTTC.

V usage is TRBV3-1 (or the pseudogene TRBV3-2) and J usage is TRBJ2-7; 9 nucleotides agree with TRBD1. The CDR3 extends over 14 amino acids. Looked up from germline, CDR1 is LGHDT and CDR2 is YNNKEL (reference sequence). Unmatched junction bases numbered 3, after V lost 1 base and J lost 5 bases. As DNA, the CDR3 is TGTGCCAGCAGCCAAGGGACAGGGGCTAACGAGCAGTACTTC. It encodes CASSQGTGANEQYF.

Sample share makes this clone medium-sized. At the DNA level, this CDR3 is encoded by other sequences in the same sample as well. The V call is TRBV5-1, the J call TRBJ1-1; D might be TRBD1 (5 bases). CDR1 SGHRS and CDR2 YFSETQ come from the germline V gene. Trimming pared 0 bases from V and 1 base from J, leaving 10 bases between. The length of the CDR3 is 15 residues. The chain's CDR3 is CASSLGQGTNTEAFF. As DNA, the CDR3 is TGCGCCAGCAGCTTGGGTCAGGGCACGAACACTGAAGCTTTCTTT.

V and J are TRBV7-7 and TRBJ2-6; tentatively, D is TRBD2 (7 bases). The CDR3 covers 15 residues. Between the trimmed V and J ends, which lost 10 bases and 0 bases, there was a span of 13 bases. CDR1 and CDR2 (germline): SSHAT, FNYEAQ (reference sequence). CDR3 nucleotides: TGTGCCACGCGGGGGCCCAGCTCTGGGGCCAACGTCCTGACTTTC. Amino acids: CATRGPSSGANVLTF.

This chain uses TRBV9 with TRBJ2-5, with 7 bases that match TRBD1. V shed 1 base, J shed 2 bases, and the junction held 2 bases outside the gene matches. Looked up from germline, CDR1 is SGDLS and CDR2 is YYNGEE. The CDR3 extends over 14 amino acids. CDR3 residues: CASSVSQGQETQYF. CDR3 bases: TGTGCCAGCAGCGTATCACAGGGGCAAGAGACCCAGTACTTC.

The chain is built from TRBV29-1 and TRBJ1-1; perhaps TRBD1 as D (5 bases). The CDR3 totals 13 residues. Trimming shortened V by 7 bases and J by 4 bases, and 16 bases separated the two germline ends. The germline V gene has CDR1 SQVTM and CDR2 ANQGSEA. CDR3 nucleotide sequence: TGCAGCGCCTCACAGGAAGGTACCACTGAAGCTTTCTTT. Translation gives CSASQEGTTEAFF. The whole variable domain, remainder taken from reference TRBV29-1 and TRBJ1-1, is SAVISQKPSRDICQRGTSLTIQCQVDSQVTMMFWYRQQPGQSLTLIATANQGSEATYESGFVIDKFPISRPNLTFSTLTVSNMSPEDSSIYLCSASQEGTTEAFFGQGTRLTVV.

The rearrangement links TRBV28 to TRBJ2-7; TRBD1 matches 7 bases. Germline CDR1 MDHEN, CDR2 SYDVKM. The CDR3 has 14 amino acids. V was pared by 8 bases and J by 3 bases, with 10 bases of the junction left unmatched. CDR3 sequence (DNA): TGTGCCAGCGTTCGGGCAGGGACAGTCTACGAGCAGTACTTC. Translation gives CASVRAGTVYEQYF.

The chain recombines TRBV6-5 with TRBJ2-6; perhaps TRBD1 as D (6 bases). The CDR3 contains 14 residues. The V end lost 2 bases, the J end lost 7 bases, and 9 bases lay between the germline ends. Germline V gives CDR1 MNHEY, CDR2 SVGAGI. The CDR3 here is CASSYRGFANVLTF. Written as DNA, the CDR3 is TGTGCCAGCAGTTACAGGGGGTTTGCCAACGTCCTGACTTTC.

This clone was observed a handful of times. The chain's CDR3 is CASSSGPQGAGTEAFF. In DNA form, the CDR3 reads TGTGCCAGCAGCTCGGGACCCCAGGGGGCGGGTACTGAAGCTTTCTTT. The chain has TRBV5-5 and TRBJ1-1; TRBD1 matches at 8 bases. J was trimmed by 5 bases and V by 3 bases; bases with no gene match: 12. Germline assignment: CDR1 SGHKS and CDR2 YYEKEE (reference sequence). There are 16 residues in the CDR3.

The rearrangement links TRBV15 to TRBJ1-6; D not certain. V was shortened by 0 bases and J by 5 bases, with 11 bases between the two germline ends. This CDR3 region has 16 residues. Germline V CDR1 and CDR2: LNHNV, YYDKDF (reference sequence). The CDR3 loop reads CATSRDITANNSPLHF. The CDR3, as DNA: TGTGCCACCAGCAGAGATATAACAGCTAATAATTCACCCCTCCACTTT.

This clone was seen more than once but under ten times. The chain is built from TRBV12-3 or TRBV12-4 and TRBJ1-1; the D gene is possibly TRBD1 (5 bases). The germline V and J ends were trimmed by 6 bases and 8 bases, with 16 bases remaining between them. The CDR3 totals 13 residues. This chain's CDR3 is CASSKTDLKEAFF. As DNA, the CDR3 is TGTGCCAGCAGCAAGACAGATTTAAAGGAAGCTTTCTTT.

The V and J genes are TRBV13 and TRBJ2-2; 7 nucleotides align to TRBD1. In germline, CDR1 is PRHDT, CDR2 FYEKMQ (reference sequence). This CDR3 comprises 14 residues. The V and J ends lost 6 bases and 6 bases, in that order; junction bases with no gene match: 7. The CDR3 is CASSKRQGPGELFF. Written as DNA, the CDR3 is TGTGCCAGCAGTAAAAGACAGGGTCCCGGGGAGCTGTTTTTT.

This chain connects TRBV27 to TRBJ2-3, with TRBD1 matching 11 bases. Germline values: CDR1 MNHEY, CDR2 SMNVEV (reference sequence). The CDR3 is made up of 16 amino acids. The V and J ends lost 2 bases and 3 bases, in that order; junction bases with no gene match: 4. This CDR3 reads CASSLEGTGGTDTQYF. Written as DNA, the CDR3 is TGTGCCAGCAGTTTAGAAGGGACAGGGGGGACAGATACGCAGTATTTT.

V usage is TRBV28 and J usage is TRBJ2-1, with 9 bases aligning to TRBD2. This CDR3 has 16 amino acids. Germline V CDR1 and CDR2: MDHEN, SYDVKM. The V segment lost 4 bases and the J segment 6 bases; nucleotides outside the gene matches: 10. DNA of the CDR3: TGTGCCAGCAGTTCCCCCCCGGCGGGAGGGTCCAATGAGCAGTTCTTC. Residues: CASSSPPAGGSNEQFF.

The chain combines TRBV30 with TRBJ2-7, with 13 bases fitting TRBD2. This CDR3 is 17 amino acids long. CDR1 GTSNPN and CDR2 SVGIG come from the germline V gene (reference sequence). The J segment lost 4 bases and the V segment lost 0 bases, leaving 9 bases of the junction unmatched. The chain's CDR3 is CAWSVRWTSGSIYEQYF. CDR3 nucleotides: TGTGCCTGGAGTGTAAGGTGGACTAGCGGGAGTATTTACGAGCAGTACTTC.

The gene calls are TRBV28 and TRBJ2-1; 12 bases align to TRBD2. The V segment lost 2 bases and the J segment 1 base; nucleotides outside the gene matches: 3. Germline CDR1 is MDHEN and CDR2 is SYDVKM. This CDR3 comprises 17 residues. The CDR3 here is CASSLKLAGGSYNEQFF. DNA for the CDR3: TGTGCCAGCAGTTTAAAACTAGCGGGAGGTTCCTACAATGAGCAGTTCTTC.